The clone carrying this T cell receptor beta chain has at least ten counts. This specimen belongs to a study of T-cell memory formation after mild COVID-19. V lost 8 bases, J lost 5 bases, and 4 bases stayed unmatched. The CDR3 has 14 amino acids. CDR1 and CDR2 (germline): SEHNR, FQNEAQ (reference sequence). MiXCR, run by TCRdb on the 5' RACE reads, gives a single entry per CDR3 protein. This repertoire shows 200,000 to 250,000 distinct CDR3 sequences, 27% found once; its top ten account for 10% to 12%. The sequencing input was PBMCs or a T cell subset sorted from them (not recorded which). The rearrangement uses TRBV7-9 and TRBJ2-1, with 12 bases identical to TRBD2. The TCR originated in an adult woman who had mild COVID-19 (a few samples of this study predate the infection). Cell type and time point are not known. CDR3 sequence reads: CASSLAGGNNEQFF. The CDR3 DNA reads as TGTGCCAGCTCTCTAGCGGGGGGGAACAATGAGCAGTTCTTC.